These T cell receptor beta chains were read from a single sample in a study of early T cells in non-severe SARS-CoV-2 infection. TCRdb analysed the 5' RACE reads with MiXCR anew, one entry per CDR3 protein. The table lists some 49,000 distinct CDR3 sequences, about an eighth of them singletons. Sequenced: whole blood. The source of these receptors is an adult who was a healthcare worker with PCR-confirmed SARS-CoV-2 infection or an uninfected control (not recorded which). CDR3s include the opening cysteine and the closing phenylalanine or tryptophan. Each record gives: clone size, V gene, CDR3 protein. The size of a clone is reported for some rows only, either as once, few or many, or as a class for expanded clones.

clone_size: -
v_call: TRBV5-4
cdr3_aa: CASSELGTLAGRSYNEQFF

clone_size: few
v_call: TRBV11-2
cdr3_aa: CASSLGGRLTDTQYF

clone_size: many
v_call: TRBV29-1
cdr3_aa: CSVADSSGNTIYF

clone_size: -
v_call: TRBV18
cdr3_aa: CASSPPNGQETQYF

clone_size: few
v_call: TRBV20-1
cdr3_aa: CSARDDRANQETQYF

clone_size: many
v_call: TRBV20-1
cdr3_aa: CSARTGGNYGYTF

clone_size: -
v_call: TRBV10-3
cdr3_aa: CAIKGDAEYNEQFF

clone_size: medium-sized
v_call: TRBV7-2
cdr3_aa: CASSLSYSYEQYF

clone_size: many
v_call: TRBV29-1
cdr3_aa: CSAGQGEQYF

clone_size: -
v_call: TRBV18
cdr3_aa: CATCSGQNTEAFF

clone_size: -
v_call: TRBV2
cdr3_aa: CASSGARQQTQYF

clone_size: -
v_call: TRBV7-6
cdr3_aa: CASSSDDRGELFF

clone_size: -
v_call: TRBV6-5
cdr3_aa: CASSYSGGSSYEQYF

clone_size: -
v_call: TRBV6-2/TRBV6-3
cdr3_aa: CASNPHKNTGELFF

clone_size: few
v_call: TRBV6-6
cdr3_aa: CASRATLLQETQYF

clone_size: few
v_call: TRBV29-1
cdr3_aa: CSVVPRADTQYF

clone_size: many
v_call: TRBV20-1
cdr3_aa: CSAEIFNEQFF

clone_size: -
v_call: TRBV9
cdr3_aa: CASSVELGLVTDTQYF

clone_size: few
v_call: TRBV27
cdr3_aa: CASSQEMAYEQYF

clone_size: many
v_call: TRBV28
cdr3_aa: CASRVDGGARDTQYF

clone_size: medium-sized
v_call: TRBV27
cdr3_aa: CASSLSSTDTQYF

clone_size: many
v_call: TRBV28
cdr3_aa: CASSRQNNSPLHF

clone_size: many
v_call: TRBV13
cdr3_aa: CASSLGGSDEQYF

clone_size: many
v_call: TRBV5-1
cdr3_aa: CASSSTSTSNTEAFF

clone_size: -
v_call: TRBV19
cdr3_aa: CATQPTGGIHEQYF

clone_size: few
v_call: TRBV7-8
cdr3_aa: CASSLDPDSPLHF

clone_size: few
v_call: TRBV5-6
cdr3_aa: CASRTGGISTDTQYF

clone_size: many
v_call: TRBV6-4
cdr3_aa: CASSDSTSGGADTQYF

clone_size: -
v_call: TRBV20-1
cdr3_aa: CSARLAGGRETQYF

clone_size: -
v_call: TRBV6-2/TRBV6-3
cdr3_aa: CASNAKRYEQYF

clone_size: -
v_call: TRBV6-2/TRBV6-3
cdr3_aa: CASRDTSYEQYF

clone_size: -
v_call: TRBV19
cdr3_aa: CASSPLRPSGSGDTQYF

clone_size: many
v_call: TRBV28
cdr3_aa: CASRPYTSVNEQFF

clone_size: many
v_call: TRBV6-6
cdr3_aa: CASALIGDEAFF

clone_size: few
v_call: TRBV11-2
cdr3_aa: CASSFSGMGASGNTIYF

clone_size: -
v_call: TRBV10-3
cdr3_aa: CAISGTGTSFYEQYF

clone_size: few
v_call: TRBV24-1
cdr3_aa: CATSDLHAGKETQYF

clone_size: many
v_call: TRBV5-5
cdr3_aa: CASTMEQGRGTDTQYF

clone_size: few
v_call: TRBV6-1
cdr3_aa: CASSWRGWNTEAFF

clone_size: few
v_call: TRBV11-2
cdr3_aa: CASSRLVGDQPQHF

clone_size: -
v_call: TRBV7-6
cdr3_aa: CASSLLEGLAEVYNEQFF

clone_size: -
v_call: TRBV7-2
cdr3_aa: CASSLAGTGDYEQYF

clone_size: -
v_call: TRBV7-9
cdr3_aa: CASSSQSTDTQYF